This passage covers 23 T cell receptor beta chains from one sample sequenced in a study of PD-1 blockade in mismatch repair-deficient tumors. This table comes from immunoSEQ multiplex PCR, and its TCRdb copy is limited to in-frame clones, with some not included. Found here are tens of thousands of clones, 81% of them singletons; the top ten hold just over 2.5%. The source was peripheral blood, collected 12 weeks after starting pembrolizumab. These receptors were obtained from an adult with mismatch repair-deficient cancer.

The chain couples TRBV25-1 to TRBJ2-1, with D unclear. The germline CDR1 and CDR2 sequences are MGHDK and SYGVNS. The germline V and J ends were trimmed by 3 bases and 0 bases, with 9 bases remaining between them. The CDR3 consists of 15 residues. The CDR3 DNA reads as TGTGCCAGCAGTGACCGACTTGCCTCCTACAATGAGCAGTTCTTC. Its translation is CASSDRLASYNEQFF.

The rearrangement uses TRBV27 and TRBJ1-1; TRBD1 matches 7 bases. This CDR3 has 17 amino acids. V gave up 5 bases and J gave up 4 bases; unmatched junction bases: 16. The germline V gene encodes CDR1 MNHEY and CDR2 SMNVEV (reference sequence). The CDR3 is CASSPITPSRQGTEAFF. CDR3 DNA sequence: TGTGCCAGCAGTCCTATCACACCTTCAAGACAGGGCACTGAAGCTTTCTTT.

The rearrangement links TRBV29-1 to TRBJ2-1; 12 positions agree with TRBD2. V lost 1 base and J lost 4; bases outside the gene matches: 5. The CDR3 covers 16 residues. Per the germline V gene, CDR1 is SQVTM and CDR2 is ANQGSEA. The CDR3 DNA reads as TGCAGCGTTGAAGGAGCTAGCGGGAGGGATTACAATGAGCAGTTCTTC. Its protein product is CSVEGASGRDYNEQFF.

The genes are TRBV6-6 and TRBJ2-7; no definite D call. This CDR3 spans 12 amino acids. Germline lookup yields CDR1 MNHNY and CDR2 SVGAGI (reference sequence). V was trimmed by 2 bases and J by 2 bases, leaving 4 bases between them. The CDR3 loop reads CASSYAAYEQYF. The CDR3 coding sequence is TGTGCCAGCAGTTACGCCGCCTACGAGCAGTACTTC.

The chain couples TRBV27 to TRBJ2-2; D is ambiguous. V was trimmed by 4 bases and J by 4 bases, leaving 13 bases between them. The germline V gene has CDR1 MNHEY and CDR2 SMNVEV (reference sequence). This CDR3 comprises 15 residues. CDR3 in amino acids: CASSSPGSSTGELFF. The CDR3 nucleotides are TGTGCCAGCAGTTCCCCCGGGTCAAGCACCGGGGAGCTGTTTTTT.

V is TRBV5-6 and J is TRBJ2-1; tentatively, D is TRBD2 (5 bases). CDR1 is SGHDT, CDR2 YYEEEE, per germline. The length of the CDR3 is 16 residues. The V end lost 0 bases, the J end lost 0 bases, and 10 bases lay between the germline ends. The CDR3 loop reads CASSLGIGSSYNEQFF. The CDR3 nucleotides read TGTGCCAGCAGCTTGGGGATAGGGAGCTCCTACAATGAGCAGTTCTTC.

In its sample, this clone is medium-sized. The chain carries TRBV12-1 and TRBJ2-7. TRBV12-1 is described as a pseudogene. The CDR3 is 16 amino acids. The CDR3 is CASSFWVTGPYYEQYF. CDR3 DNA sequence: TGTGCCAGCAGCTTTTGGGTCACTGGACCTTACTACGAGCAGTACTTC.

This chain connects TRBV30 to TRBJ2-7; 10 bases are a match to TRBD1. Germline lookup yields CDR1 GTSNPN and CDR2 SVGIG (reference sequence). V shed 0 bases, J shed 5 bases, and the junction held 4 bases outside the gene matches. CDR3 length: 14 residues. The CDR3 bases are TGTGCCTGGAGTGTCCGGGACAGGGGTAACGAGCAGTACTTC. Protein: CAWSVRDRGNEQYF.

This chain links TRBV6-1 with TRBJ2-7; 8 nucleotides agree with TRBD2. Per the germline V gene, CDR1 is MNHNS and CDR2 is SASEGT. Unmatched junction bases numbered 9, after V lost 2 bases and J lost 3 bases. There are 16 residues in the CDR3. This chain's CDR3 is CASSELGTSSFYEQYF. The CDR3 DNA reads TGTGCCAGCAGTGAACTTGGGACTAGTAGTTTCTACGAGCAGTACTTC.

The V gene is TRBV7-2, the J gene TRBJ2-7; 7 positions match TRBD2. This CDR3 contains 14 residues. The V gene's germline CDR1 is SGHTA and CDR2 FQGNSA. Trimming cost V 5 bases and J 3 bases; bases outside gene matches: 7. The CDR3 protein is CASSPSGILYEQYF. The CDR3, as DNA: TGTGCCAGCAGCCCGAGCGGGATCCTCTACGAGCAGTACTTC.

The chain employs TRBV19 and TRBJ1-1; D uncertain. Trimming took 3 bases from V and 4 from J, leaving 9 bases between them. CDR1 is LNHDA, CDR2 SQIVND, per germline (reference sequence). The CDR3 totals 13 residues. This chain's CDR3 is CASSINLVTEAFF. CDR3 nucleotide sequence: TGTGCCAGTAGTATTAACTTGGTCACTGAAGCTTTCTTT.

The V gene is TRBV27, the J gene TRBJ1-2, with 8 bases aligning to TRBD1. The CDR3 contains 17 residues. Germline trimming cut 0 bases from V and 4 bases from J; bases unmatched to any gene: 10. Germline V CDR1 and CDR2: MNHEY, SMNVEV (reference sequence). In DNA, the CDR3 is TGTGCCAGCAGTTTATCCTCAGGGGGCCTTAATTTCTATGGCTACACCTTC. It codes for CASSLSSGGLNFYGYTF.

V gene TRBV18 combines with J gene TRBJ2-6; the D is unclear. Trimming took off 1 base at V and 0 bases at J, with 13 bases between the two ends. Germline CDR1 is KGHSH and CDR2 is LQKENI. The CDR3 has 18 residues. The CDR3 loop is CASSPRSVPISGANVLTF. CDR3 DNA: TGTGCCAGCTCACCACGGTCAGTCCCGATCTCTGGGGCCAACGTCCTGACTTTC.

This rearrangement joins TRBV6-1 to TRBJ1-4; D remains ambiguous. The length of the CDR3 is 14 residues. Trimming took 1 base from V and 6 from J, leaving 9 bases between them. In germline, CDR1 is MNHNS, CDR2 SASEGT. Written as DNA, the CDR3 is TGTGCCAGCAGTGAAGTAGGGTCGGATGAAAAACTGTTTTTT. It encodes CASSEVGSDEKLFF.

CDR3 residues: CARSFLPRGQGEGTIYF. The CDR3, as DNA: TGTGCCAGAAGCTTCTTACCCCGGGGACAGGGGGAGGGGACCATATATTTT. V and J are TRBV5-3 and TRBJ1-3, with 11 bases that match TRBD1. TRBV5-3 is an ORF, and what it does is uncertain. The V gene end was trimmed by 2 bases and the J gene end by 10 bases; junction bases not matched to a gene: 14. This CDR3 region has 17 residues.

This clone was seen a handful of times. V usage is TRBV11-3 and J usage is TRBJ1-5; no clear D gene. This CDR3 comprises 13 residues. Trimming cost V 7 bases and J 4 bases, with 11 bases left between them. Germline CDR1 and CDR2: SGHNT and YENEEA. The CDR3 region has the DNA TGTGCCAGCACCAACGACGGGAATCAGCCCCAGCATTTT. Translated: CASTNDGNQPQHF. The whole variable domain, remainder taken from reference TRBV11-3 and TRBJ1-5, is EAGVVQSPRYKIIEKKQPVAFWCNPISGHNTLYWYLQNLGQGPELLIRYENEEAVDDSQLPKDRFSAERLKGVDSTLKIQPAELGDSAVYLCASTNDGNQPQHFGDGTRLSIL.

For the CDR3, the DNA is TGTGCCAGCAGTGAATATCGGGAAAATCAGCCCCAGCATTTT. It translates to CASSEYRENQPQHF. This chain uses TRBV25-1 with TRBJ1-5; D gene unclear. The ends were cut back, 0 bases at V and 4 bases at J, with 7 bases in the middle. The CDR3 is 14 residues long. CDR1 and CDR2 (germline): MGHDK, SYGVNS. Complete variable domain (other parts from reference TRBV25-1 and TRBJ1-5): EADIYQTPRYLVIGTGKKITLECSQTMGHDKMYWYQQDPGMELHLIHYSYGVNSTEKGDLSSESTVSRIRTEHFPLTLESARPSHTSQYLCASSEYRENQPQHFGDGTRLSIL.

The CDR3 DNA follows: TGCGCCAGCAGTGAGTCCATGGCGGGGGAGCTGTTTTTT. The encoded protein is CASSESMAGELFF. The chain carries TRBV10-1 and TRBJ2-2; D is uncertain. CDR3 length equals 13 residues. V shed 0 bases and J shed 8 bases, with 7 bases lying between them. Germline V gene sequence: CDR1 WNHNN, CDR2 SYGVQD (reference sequence).

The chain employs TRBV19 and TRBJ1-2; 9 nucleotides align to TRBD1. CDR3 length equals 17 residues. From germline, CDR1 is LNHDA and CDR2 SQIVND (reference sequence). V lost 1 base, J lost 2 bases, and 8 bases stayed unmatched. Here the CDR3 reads CASSIADRGFLNYGYTF. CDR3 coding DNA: TGTGCCAGTAGTATAGCGGACAGGGGCTTCCTCAACTATGGCTACACCTTC.

CDR3 loop: CASSSGGGWEQYF. In nucleotides, the CDR3 is TGTGCCAGCAGTTCAGGGGGGGGTTGGGAGCAGTACTTC. The genes are TRBV6-5 and TRBJ2-7; either TRBD1 or TRBD2 may supply D (7 bases each). The germline V gene encodes CDR1 MNHEY and CDR2 SVGAGI. V was pared by 4 bases and J by 7 bases, with 14 bases between. The CDR3 contains 13 residues.

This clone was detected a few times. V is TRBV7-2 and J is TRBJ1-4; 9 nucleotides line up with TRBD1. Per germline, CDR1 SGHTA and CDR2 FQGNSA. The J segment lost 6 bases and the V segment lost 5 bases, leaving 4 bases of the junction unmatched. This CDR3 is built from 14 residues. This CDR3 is CASSTTGGYEKLFF. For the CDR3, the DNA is TGTGCCAGCAGCACCACAGGGGGCTATGAAAAACTGTTTTTT.

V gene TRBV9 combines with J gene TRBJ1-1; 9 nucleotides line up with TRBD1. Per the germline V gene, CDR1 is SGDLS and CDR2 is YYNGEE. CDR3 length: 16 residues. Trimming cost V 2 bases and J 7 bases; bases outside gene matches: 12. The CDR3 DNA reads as TGTGCCAGCAGCGTGCTTAACGGCCGGGACAGGGATGAAGCTTTCTTT. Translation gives CASSVLNGRDRDEAFF.

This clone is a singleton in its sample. The CDR3 here is CASSLPLGADTQYF. CDR3 DNA: TGTGCCAGCAGTCTCCCCCTGGGCGCAGATACGCAGTATTTT. V is TRBV7-6 and J is TRBJ2-3; D gene unclear. V was trimmed by 6 bases and J by 4 bases, leaving 14 bases between them. Per the germline V gene, CDR1 is SGHVS and CDR2 is FNYEAQ. There are 14 residues in the CDR3.